A selection of T cell receptor beta chains follows, all from one sample in a study of blood T cell repertoires in COVID-19. Using immunoSEQ multiplex PCR, the repertoire was profiled, and TCRdb retains in-frame clones only, with some absent. The sample consists of more than 75,000 clones, around 88% of them appearing once. Sequences were obtained from peripheral blood. The receptor set was obtained from a young man with acute or convalescent COVID-19. Each CDR3 is given with its conserved first and last residue. D genes are given only for firm matches.

CDR3 | DNA | J | V | D | length
CASTESLTDTQYF | TGTGCCAGCACGGAGAGCTTAACAGATACGCAGTATTTT | TRBJ2-3 | TRBV28 | . | 13
CASSPGGWNTEAFF | TGTGCCAGCAGTCCAGGGGGCTGGAACACTGAAGCTTTCTTT | TRBJ1-1 | TRBV28 | TRBD1 | 14
CASSRGGEPYNEQFF | TGTGCCAGCAGCAGGGGGGGGGAGCCATACAATGAGCAGTTCTTC | TRBJ2-1 | TRBV4-2 | . | 15
CASTGSYEQYF | TGTGCCAGCACGGGCTCCTACGAGCAGTACTTC | TRBJ2-7 | TRBV6-5 | . | 11
CASSPGQGVDNEQFF | TGTGCCAGCTCACCCGGACAGGGGGTGGACAATGAGCAGTTCTTC | TRBJ2-1 | TRBV18 | TRBD1 | 15
CASSDSGSTGELFF | TGTGCCAGCAGTGACAGCGGGAGCACCGGGGAGCTGTTTTTT | TRBJ2-2 | TRBV6-4 | TRBD2 | 14
CSVSPGQSFYEQYF | TGCAGCGTAAGTCCGGGACAGAGCTTCTACGAGCAGTACTTC | TRBJ2-7 | TRBV29-1 | TRBD1 | 14
CASSPSLAGNEQFF | TGTGCCAGCTCACCGTCACTAGCCGGGAATGAGCAGTTCTTC | TRBJ2-1 | TRBV18 | . | 14
CASSFGQGVDNEQFF | TGTGCCAGCAGCTTCGGGCAGGGGGTGGACAATGAGCAGTTCTTC | TRBJ2-1 | TRBV5-5 | TRBD1 | 15
CASSPGTSADTQYF | TGTGCCAGCAGCCCCGGGACTAGCGCAGATACGCAGTATTTT | TRBJ2-3 | TRBV11-2 | TRBD2 | 14